The sequence of this TCR beta chain was determined in a study of identical twins. Study-wide results and limits: Beta out-of-frame sequences showed weaker excess twin sharing.

TCRdb independently ran MiXCR on the 5' RACE reads; one entry per CDR3 protein. The sample includes 1.5 million to 2 million distinct CDR3 sequences, about 31% seen only once; the top ten take approximately 0.29%. This clonotype was observed a handful of times. Its antigen remains unidentified. The germline CDR1 and CDR2 sequences are MNHNS and SASEGT. The germline V and J ends were trimmed by 7 bases and 0 bases, with 10 bases remaining between them. The CDR3 extends over 14 amino acids. The receptor was derived from a newborn girl in good health. Sample: cord blood. V usage is TRBV6-1 and J usage is TRBJ2-4, with a weak D call TRBD2 (6 bases). The CDR3 bases are TGTGCCAGCATGAGGGGACTAGCCAAAAACATTCAGTACTTC. This gives the protein CASMRGLAKNIQYF.